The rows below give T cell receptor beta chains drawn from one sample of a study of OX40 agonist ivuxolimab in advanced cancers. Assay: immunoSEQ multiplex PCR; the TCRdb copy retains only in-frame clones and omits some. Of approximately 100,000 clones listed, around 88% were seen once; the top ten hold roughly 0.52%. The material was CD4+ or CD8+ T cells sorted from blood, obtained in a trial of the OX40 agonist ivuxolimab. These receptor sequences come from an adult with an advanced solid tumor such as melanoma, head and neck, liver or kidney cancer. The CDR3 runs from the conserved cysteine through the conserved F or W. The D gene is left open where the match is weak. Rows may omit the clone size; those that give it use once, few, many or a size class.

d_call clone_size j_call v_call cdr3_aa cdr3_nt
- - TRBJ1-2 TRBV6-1 CASSEAVGRGYTF TGTGCCAGCAGTGAAGCGGTGGGGAGAGGCTACACCTTC
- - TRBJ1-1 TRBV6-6 CASSRTVEAFF TGTGCCTCCTCCCGGACCGTTGAAGCTTTCTTT
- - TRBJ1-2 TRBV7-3 CASSLNGGPYGYTF TGTGCCAGCAGCTTAAACGGGGGGCCCTATGGCTACACCTTC
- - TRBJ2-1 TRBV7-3 CASSPRGSSPYNEQFF TGTGCCAGCAGCCCCCGGGGTAGCTCCCCTTACAATGAGCAGTTCTTC
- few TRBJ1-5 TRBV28 CASSVPGVPQHF TGTGCCAGCTCGGTACCAGGGGTGCCCCAGCATTTT
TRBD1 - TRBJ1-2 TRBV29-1 CSLSDRGYGYTF TGCAGTCTTTCGGACAGGGGCTATGGCTACACCTTC
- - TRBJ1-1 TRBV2 CASSRIGTLAFF TGTGCCAGCAGCCGAATTGGGACGCTAGCTTTCTTT
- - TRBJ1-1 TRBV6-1 CASNPVGRTEAFF TGTGCCAGCAACCCAGTCGGGAGGACTGAAGCTTTCTTT
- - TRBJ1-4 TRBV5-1 CASSPLPGENEKLFF TGCGCCAGCAGCCCCCTACCCGGAGAAAATGAAAAACTGTTTTTT
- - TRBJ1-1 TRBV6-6 CASSYFLNTEAFF TGTGCCAGCAGTTACTTTTTGAACACTGAAGCTTTCTTT
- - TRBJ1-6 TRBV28 CASSRPFGSYNSPLHF TGTGCCAGCAGCCGTCCCTTCGGCTCCTATAATTCACCCCTCCACTTT
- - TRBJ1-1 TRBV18 CASSPPLVLVDTEAFF TGTGCCAGCTCACCACCGCTGGTCTTGGTGGACACTGAAGCTTTCTTT
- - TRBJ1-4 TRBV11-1 CASSPRGGEDEKLFF TGTGCCAGCAGCCCCCGCGGGGGGGAGGATGAAAAACTGTTTTTT
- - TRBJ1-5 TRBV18 CASSPRQDVLQPQHF TGTGCCAGCTCACCTCGACAGGATGTGCTACAGCCCCAGCATTTT
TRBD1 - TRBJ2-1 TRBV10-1 CASGQGVTYNEQFF TGCGCCAGCGGACAGGGGGTGACCTACAATGAGCAGTTCTTC
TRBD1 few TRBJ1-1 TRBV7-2 CASSPRDRGNTEAFF TGTGCCAGCAGCCCCCGGGACAGGGGGAACACTGAAGCTTTCTTT
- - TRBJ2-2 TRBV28 CASSLPSGLKGELFF TGTGCCAGCAGTTTACCCTCGGGGCTCAAGGGGGAGCTGTTTTTT
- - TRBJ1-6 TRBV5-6 CASSPDRRGAPLHF TGTGCCAGCAGCCCTGACCGCCGCGGGGCACCCCTCCACTTT
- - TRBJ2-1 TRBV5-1 CASSQDHNEQFF TGCGCCAGCAGCCAGGACCACAATGAGCAGTTCTTC
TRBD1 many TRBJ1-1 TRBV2 CASSLGQGSTEAFF TGTGCCAGCAGTTTAGGACAGGGGTCCACTGAAGCTTTCTTT
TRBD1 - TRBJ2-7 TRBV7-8 CASSLGTGVYEQYF TGTGCCAGCAGCTTAGGCACAGGGGTTTACGAGCAGTACTTC
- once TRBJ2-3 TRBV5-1 CASSSEWGRPTDTQYF TGCGCCAGCAGCTCAGAGTGGGGGCGTCCCACAGATACGCAGTATTTT
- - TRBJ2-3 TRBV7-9 CASSSGTLVDTQYF TGTGCCAGCAGCTCTGGGACCCTCGTGGATACGCAGTATTTT
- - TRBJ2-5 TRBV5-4 CASSRGEGARETQYF TGTGCCAGCAGCCGCGGGGAGGGGGCAAGAGAGACCCAGTACTTC
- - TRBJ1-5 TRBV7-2 CASSPSVNQPQHF TGTGCCAGCAGCCCATCAGTGAATCAGCCCCAGCATTTT
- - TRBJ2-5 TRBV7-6 CASSLGGWQETQYF TGTGCCAGCAGCTTAGGAGGCTGGCAAGAGACCCAGTACTTC
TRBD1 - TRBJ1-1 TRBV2 CASSELGQGAEAFF TGTGCCAGCAGTGAACTTGGACAGGGGGCTGAAGCTTTCTTT
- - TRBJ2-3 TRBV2 CASSEGTDTQYF TGTGCCAGCAGTGAGGGCACAGATACGCAGTATTTT
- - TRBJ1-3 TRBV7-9 CASSLLGSRISGNTIYF TGTGCCAGCAGCTTACTCGGCAGCCGAATCTCTGGAAACACCATATATTTT
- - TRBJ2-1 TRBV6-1 CASNLDSYNEQFF TGTGCCAGCAACCTAGACAGTTACAATGAGCAGTTCTTC
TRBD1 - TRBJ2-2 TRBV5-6 CASSWDRGKTGELFF TGTGCCAGCAGTTGGGACAGGGGGAAAACCGGGGAGCTGTTTTTT
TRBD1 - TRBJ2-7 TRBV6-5 CASSYYGQESYEQYF TGTGCCAGCAGTTACTATGGACAGGAGTCCTACGAGCAGTACTTC
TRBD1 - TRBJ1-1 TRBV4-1 CASSQRQGTVGNTEAFF TGCGCCAGCAGCCAACGACAGGGCACTGTAGGGAACACTGAAGCTTTCTTT
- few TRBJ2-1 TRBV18 CASSPPSGGASEQFF TGTGCCAGCTCACCTCCTAGTGGGGGGGCATCTGAGCAGTTCTTC
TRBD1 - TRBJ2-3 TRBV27 CASSSTTGGVVVQRTDTQYF TGTGCCAGCAGTTCTACGACAGGGGGCGTCGTTGTTCAGCGCACAGATACGCAGTATTTT
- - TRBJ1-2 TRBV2 CASSLRTLLYTF TGTGCCAGCAGCCTCCGGACGTTACTCTACACCTTC
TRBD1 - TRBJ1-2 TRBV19 CASSITLTGARGYTF TGTGCCAGTAGTATCACACTCACAGGGGCCAGGGGCTACACCTTC
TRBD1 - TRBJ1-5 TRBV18 CASSHGGTDQPQHF TGTGCCAGCTCTCACGGGGGGACAGATCAGCCCCAGCATTTT
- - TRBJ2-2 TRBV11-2 CASSLDGTYTGELFF TGTGCCAGCAGCTTAGACGGGACCTACACCGGGGAGCTGTTTTTT
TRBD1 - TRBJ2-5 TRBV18 CASSPIPTGGETQYF TGTGCCAGCTCACCAATCCCCACAGGGGGCGAGACCCAGTACTTC
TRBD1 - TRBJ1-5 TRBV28 CASSSATGGSSNQPQHF TGTGCCAGCAGTTCTGCGACAGGGGGCTCTAGCAATCAGCCCCAGCATTTT
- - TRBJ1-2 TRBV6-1 CASSEGWYGYTF TGTGCCAGCAGTGAAGGTTGGTATGGCTACACCTTC
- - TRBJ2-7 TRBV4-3 CASSHSRVGEQYF TGCGCCAGCAGCCACAGCAGGGTGGGCGAGCAGTACTTC
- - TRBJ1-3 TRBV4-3 CASSQGRWSDSGNTIYF TGCGCCAGCAGCCAGGGGCGTTGGTCGGACTCTGGAAACACCATATATTTT
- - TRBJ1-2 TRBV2 CASSVEYGYTF TGTGCCAGCAGTGTAGAATATGGCTACACCTTC